The clone carrying this T cell receptor (beta chain) was picked up a small number of times. Its antigen remains unknown. CDR3 length: 15 amino acids. The V gene's germline CDR1 is MNHEY and CDR2 SMNVEV (reference sequence). The V gene end was trimmed by 7 bases and the J gene end by 7 bases; junction bases not matched to a gene: 9. This sample stems from a study of cytomegalovirus exposure and HLA in healthy donors. Broader study findings: With high specificity and sensitivity, the classifier reportedly diagnosed cytomegalovirus status. The CMV antigen specificity of a few CMV-associated chains was confirmed through in vitro analysis.

PCR employed 60 Vbeta and 13 Jbeta primers. Repertoires were generated with immunoSEQ multiplex PCR, while TCRdb's copy carries only in-frame clones and drops some. Among tens of thousands of clones listed, approximately 80% were seen once. This cohort consisted of healthy bone marrow donors. Sequencing used PBMCs. The clonotype comes from a man aged 30-40 years in good health and CMV-seropositive. This rearrangement joins TRBV27 to TRBJ2-1, with 11 positions matching TRBD2. The CDR3, as DNA: TGTGCCAGCACCACGACTAGCGGGATGGTAAATGAGCAGTTCTTC. This encodes CASTTTSGMVNEQFF.